This T cell receptor beta chain emerged from a study of T cells in tuberculosis. Clones were sequenced by immunoSEQ multiplex PCR, and TCRdb holds only the in-frame ones, with some missing. This table holds roughly 60,000 clones, 81% found once. Sorting used thawed, overnight-rested PBMC stained with anti-CD3, a viability dye and GMM-loaded CD1B tetramer. The CD1B tetramers carried C32 glucose monomycolate purified from Rhodococcus equi. Tetramer-sorted PBMC had been CD14 monocyte-depleted before freezing. From each donor, some 90,000 tetramer-negative cells were sorted. Findings and limits, study-wide: Some low-affinity tetramer-binding T cells may be absent from this sample.

The sequencing sample was made of CD1b-GMM tetramer-negative cells sorted from PBMCs. This clonotype was obtained from an adult woman with latent tuberculosis.

The DNA for the CDR3 is TGTGCCAGTAGTCCCGACAGGGTGGGAACCGGGGAGCTGTTTTTT. It is translated as CASSPDRVGTGELFF. V and J are TRBV19 and TRBJ2-2, with 7 bases identical to TRBD1. Germline V gene lookup returns CDR1 LNHDA and CDR2 SQIVND (reference sequence). V gave up 5 bases and J gave up 5 bases; unmatched junction bases: 8. The CDR3 runs 15 residues. The variable domain in full, completed from reference TRBV19 and TRBJ2-2, reads DGGITQSPKYLFRKEGQNVTLSCEQNLNHDAMYWYRQDPGQGLRLIYYSQIVNDFQKGDIAEGYSVSREKKESFPLTVTSAQKNPTAFYLCASSPDRVGTGELFFGEGSRLTVL.